This T cell receptor beta chain was recovered during a study of blood T cell repertoires in COVID-19. Study context: The cDNA or gDNA used as material had been derived from T cells, B-cell-depleted T cells, or PBMCs.

The cohort comprised adults aged about 18 to 100 years residing in approximately 25 US areas. Assignments of participants to cohorts depended upon their own reported clinical history. The assay was immunoSEQ multiplex PCR, and TCRdb's table has in-frame clones only and misses some. Here the sample spans roughly 140,000 clones, about 80% being singletons. CDR3 length: 19 amino acids. CDR1 is LGHNA and CDR2 is YSLEER in the germline V gene. V shed 0 bases and J 3 bases; nucleotides not matched to a gene: 13. Sequencing was performed on PBMCs or T cells enriched from blood (not recorded which). The rearrangement uses TRBV4-3 and TRBJ2-3, with 9 bases matching TRBD2. The receptor was isolated from a man aged 45-60 years who had recovered from COVID-19. The CDR3 bases are TGCGCCAGCAGCCAAGATCAAGCGGGGGGTCCGCTCCGGACAGATACGCAGTATTTT. It translates to CASSQDQAGGPLRTDTQYF.